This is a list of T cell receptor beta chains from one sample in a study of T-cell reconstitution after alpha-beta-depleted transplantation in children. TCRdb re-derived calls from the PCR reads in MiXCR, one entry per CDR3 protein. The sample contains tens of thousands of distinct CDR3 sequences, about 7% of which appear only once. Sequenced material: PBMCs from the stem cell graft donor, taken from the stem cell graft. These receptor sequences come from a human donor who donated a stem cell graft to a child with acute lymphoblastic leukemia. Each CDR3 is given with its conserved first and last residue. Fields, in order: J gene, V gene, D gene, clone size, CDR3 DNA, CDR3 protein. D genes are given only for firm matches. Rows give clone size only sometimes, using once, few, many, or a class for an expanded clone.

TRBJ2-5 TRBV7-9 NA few TGTGCCAGCAGCCCCCGGGAGCTCGGAGCCTCAGAGACCCAGTACTTC CASSPRELGASETQYF
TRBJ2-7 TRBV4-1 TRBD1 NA TGCGCCAGCAGCCAAGAGGATCACAGGGGCTACGAGCAGTACTTC CASSQEDHRGYEQYF
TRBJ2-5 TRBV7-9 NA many TGTGCCAGCAGCTTAGCGGGAGAGACCCAGTACTTC CASSLAGETQYF
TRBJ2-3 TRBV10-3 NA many TGTGCCATCCACACGGGGGGCCGCCCTTCTAGCACAGATACGCAGTATTTT CAIHTGGRPSSTDTQYF
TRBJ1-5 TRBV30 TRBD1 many TGTGCCCGGTTGTCAACCCCACCGGGACAGGGTATCAATCAGCCCCAGCATTTT CARLSTPPGQGINQPQHF
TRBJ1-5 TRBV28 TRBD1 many TGTGCCAGCAGTTTTATGGGCAGGGGGTCGAATCAGCCCCAGCATTTT CASSFMGRGSNQPQHF
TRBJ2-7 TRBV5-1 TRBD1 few TGCGCCAGCAGCTCGACGACAGGGGGCGAGCAGTACTTC CASSSTTGGEQYF
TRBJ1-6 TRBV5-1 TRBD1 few TGCGCCAGCAGCCAGGGACAGGGGGCTAATTCACCCCTCCACTTT CASSQGQGANSPLHF
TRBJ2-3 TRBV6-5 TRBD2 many TGTGCCAGCAGCCGCGGACTAGCGGCTAGCACAGATACGCAGTATTTT CASSRGLAASTDTQYF
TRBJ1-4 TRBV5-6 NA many TGTGCCAGCAGCTTAGGGACATCGCGTGAAAAACTGTTTTTT CASSLGTSREKLFF
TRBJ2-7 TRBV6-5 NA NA TGTGCCAGCAGTTACTCGACTCGAGGGACCGGCGAGCAGTACTTC CASSYSTRGTGEQYF
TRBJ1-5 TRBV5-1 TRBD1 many TGCGCCAGCAGCGAGACAGGGGAGAAGACTCAGCCCCAGCATTTT CASSETGEKTQPQHF
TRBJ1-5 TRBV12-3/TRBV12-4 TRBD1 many TGTGCCAGCAGTTCGACAGGGGGCAATCAGCCCCAGCATTTT CASSSTGGNQPQHF
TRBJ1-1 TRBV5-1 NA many TGCGCCAGCAGCTATGGAGCAAACACTGAAGCTTTCTTT CASSYGANTEAFF
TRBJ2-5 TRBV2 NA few TGTGCCAGCAGTGAGACAGCTGAAGAGACCCAGTACTTC CASSETAEETQYF
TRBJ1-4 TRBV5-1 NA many TGCGCCAGCAGCCTTACAGGGAATTTAGGGGAAAAACTGTTTTTT CASSLTGNLGEKLFF
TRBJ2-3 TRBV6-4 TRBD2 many TGTGCTAGCAGGGCCGCGGGGGGCCACACAGATACGCAGTATTTT CASRAAGGHTDTQYF
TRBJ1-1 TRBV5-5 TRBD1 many TGTGCCAGCAGCTCGGGACAGGGGACTCAGAACACTGAAGCTTTCTTT CASSSGQGTQNTEAFF
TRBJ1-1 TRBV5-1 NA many TGCGCCAGCAGCTCCACACAGGGCCGGAGGAACACTGAAGCTTTCTTT CASSSTQGRRNTEAFF
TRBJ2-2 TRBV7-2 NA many TGTGCCAGCAGGCAAGGGTCCGCTAGTACTTCTAACACCGGGGAGCTGTTTTTT CASRQGSASTSNTGELFF
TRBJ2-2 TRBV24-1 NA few TGTGCCGTCCTGGGGGACACCGGGGAGCTGTTTTTT CAVLGDTGELFF
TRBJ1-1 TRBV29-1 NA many TGCAGCGCCGGAAAGCGGGGGAGAGACACTGAAGCTTTCTTT CSAGKRGRDTEAFF
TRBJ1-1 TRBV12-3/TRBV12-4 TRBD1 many TGTGCCAGCAGTCCCTGGACAGGGGGTGATACTGAAGCTTTCTTT CASSPWTGGDTEAFF
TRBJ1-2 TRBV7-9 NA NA TGTGCCAGCAGCCTAATAGAGGGCGGGGACTATGGCTACACCTTC CASSLIEGGDYGYTF
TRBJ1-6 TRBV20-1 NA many TGCAGTGCTAGCGGACATGGGGCGAATTCACCCCTCCACTTT CSASGHGANSPLHF
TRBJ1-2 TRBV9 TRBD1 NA TGTGCCAGCAGCGTAGCAGGGGGAAAGGACTATGGCTACACCTTC CASSVAGGKDYGYTF
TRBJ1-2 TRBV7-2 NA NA TGTGCCAGCAGCTTAGGAGGGGACCGCAGCTACACCTTC CASSLGGDRSYTF
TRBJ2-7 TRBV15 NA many TGTGCCACCAGCAGAGATCGAGTTCTTCAGTACTTT CATSRDRVLQYF
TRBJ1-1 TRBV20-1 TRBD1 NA TGCAGTGCTGGAGACAGGGGGCACACTGAAGCTTTCTTT CSAGDRGHTEAFF
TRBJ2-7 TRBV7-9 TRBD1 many TGTGCCAGCAGTTCAGACGAACCGACAGGGTTCGAGCAGTACTTC CASSSDEPTGFEQYF
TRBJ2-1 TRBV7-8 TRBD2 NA TGTGCCAGCAGCTTTCTAGCGGAGGGCTACAATGAGCAGTTCTTC CASSFLAEGYNEQFF
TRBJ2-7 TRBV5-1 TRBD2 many TGCGCCAGCAGCTTGTACGGGGGGTATAACTACGAGCAGTACTTC CASSLYGGYNYEQYF
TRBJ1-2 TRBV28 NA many TGTGCCAGCAGTTCTGGGGGCCGGGCAGTGGGCTACACCTTC CASSSGGRAVGYTF